Shown below are 20 T cell receptor beta chains from a single sample sequenced in a study of Graves' ophthalmopathy and Graves' hyperthyroidism. The study amplified TCR beta CDR3 regions using RNA transcripts. The workflow started with a first-round RT-PCR run with HTBI primers and then moved on to a second-round multiplex PCR. TCRdb fed the multiplex PCR reads into MiXCR, producing one record per CDR3 protein. The sample holds some 370,000 distinct CDR3 sequences; roughly 17% are singletons and the top ten take 2.4%. The sequenced sample was peripheral blood. These receptors originate from an adult woman with stable Graves' hyperthyroidism.

This clonotype was seen repeatedly, ten times or more. The CDR3 here is CASSELAGDLYEQYF. The CDR3 DNA follows: TGTGCCAGCAGTGAGCTAGCGGGAGACCTCTACGAGCAGTACTTC. The chain joins TRBV6-4 to TRBJ2-7; the match to TRBD2 covers 10 bases. CDR1 and CDR2 from the germline V gene are MRHNA and SNTAGT. J gave up 3 bases and V 3 bases, and 5 bases lay outside the gene matches. The CDR3 is 15 residues long.

This clonotype was detected ten times or more. The chain carries TRBV19 and TRBJ1-5; D gene unclear. CDR1 is LNHDA, CDR2 SQIVND, per germline (reference sequence). The length of the CDR3 is 16 residues. With 3 bases removed from V and 1 base from J, the gap between germline ends came to 13 bases. The CDR3 is CASSIGSSWSNQPQHF. Written as DNA, the CDR3 is TGTGCCAGTAGTATCGGGTCATCTTGGAGCAATCAGCCCCAGCATTTT.

Of note for this clonotype: A much larger clone lies one base from this, so it may be a read error. The chain recombines TRBV28 with TRBJ1-1, with D tentatively TRBD1 (5 bases). CDR3 length: 14 amino acids. Trimming left V 7 bases short and J 0 bases short, with 12 bases between. The V gene's germline CDR1 is MDHEN and CDR2 SYDVKM. Here the CDR3 DNA reads TGTGCCAGCACGGGGGGTCTCATGAACACTGAAGCTTTCTTT. Residues: CASTGGLMNTEAFF. Together with reference TRBV28 and TRBJ1-1, the CDR3 gives the full variable domain: DVKVTQSSRYLVKRTGEKVFLECVQDMDHENMFWYRQDPGLGLRLIYFSYDVKMKEKGDIPEGYSVSREKKERFSLILESASTNQTSMYLCASTGGLMNTEAFFGQGTRLTVV.

This clonotype was counted at least ten times. This sequence joins TRBV6-6 and TRBJ1-5, with a tentative D call TRBD1 (5 bases). Per the germline V gene, CDR1 is MNHNY and CDR2 is SVGAGI (reference sequence). V shed 6 bases and J shed 1 base, with 25 bases lying between them. The CDR3 sequence is 19 residues long. DNA of the CDR3: TGTGCCAGCAGGAGATACCGGGACTACATCTTAGGCAGCAATCAGCCCCAGCATTTT. The encoded protein is CASRRYRDYILGSNQPQHF.

As DNA, the CDR3 is TGTGCCAGCAGCCCGACTCCCGGGACATTTAAGCCCCAGCATTTT. Its protein product is CASSPTPGTFKPQHF. The chain couples TRBV28 to TRBJ1-5; tentatively, D is TRBD1 (6 bases). CDR3 length equals 15 residues. Trimming left V 6 bases short and J 8 bases short, with 20 bases between. Germline CDR1 MDHEN, CDR2 SYDVKM.

The gene calls are TRBV2 and TRBJ1-1; no definite D call. Per germline, CDR1 SNHLY and CDR2 FYNNEI. This CDR3 region has 14 residues. V was trimmed by 3 bases and J by 8 bases, leaving 16 bases between them. The chain's CDR3 is CASSDGLPNTEAFF. CDR3 sequence (DNA): TGTGCCAGCAGTGACGGGCTACCTAATACCGAAGCTTTCTTT. Filled out from reference TRBV2 and TRBJ1-1, the complete variable domain reads EPEVTQTPSHQVTQMGQEVILRCVPISNHLYFYWYRQILGQKVEFLVSFYNNEISEKSEIFDDQFSVERPDGSNFTLKIRSTKLEDSAMYFCASSDGLPNTEAFFGQGTRLTVV.

In this sample, this clonotype turned up many times. The rearrangement links TRBV28 to TRBJ1-3, with D possibly matching TRBD1 (5 bases). The germline V and J ends were trimmed by 3 bases and 4 bases, with 16 bases remaining between them. Per germline, CDR1 MDHEN and CDR2 SYDVKM. The CDR3 totals 16 residues. The CDR3 loop is CASSFFIGTEGNTIYF. The CDR3 DNA reads TGTGCCAGCAGTTTTTTTATCGGGACCGAAGGAAACACCATATATTTT.

This clonotype came up many times. CDR3: CASSRGGVGNSPLHF. CDR3 sequence (DNA): TGTGCCAGCAGCCGTGGGGGGGTCGGTAATTCACCCCTCCACTTT. The J gene is TRBJ1-6, the V gene TRBV7-8; D is perhaps TRBD1 (5 bases). The CDR3 totals 15 residues. CDR1 SGHVS and CDR2 FQNEAQ come from the germline V gene. V was pared by 5 bases and J by 6 bases, with 14 bases between.

V gene TRBV12-3 or TRBV12-4 combines with J gene TRBJ2-5; D not certain. Trimming removed 7 bases from V and 1 base from J, with 25 bases in between. CDR3 size: 18 residues. The CDR3 bases are TGTGCCAGCACTCCACATCTGGGCTCGAACACTGGCCAAGAGACCCAGTACTTC. As protein: CASTPHLGSNTGQETQYF.

This clonotype was picked up many times. The chain joins TRBV27 to TRBJ1-1; D call uncertain. CDR1 is MNHEY and CDR2 is SMNVEV in the germline V gene (reference sequence). This CDR3 region has 14 residues. The germline V and J ends were trimmed by 3 bases and 4 bases, with 12 bases remaining between them. Here the CDR3 DNA reads TGTGCCAGCAGTTTGGCCAACGGAGGCACTGAAGCTTTCTTT. Encoded protein: CASSLANGGTEAFF.

At least ten counts were recorded for this clonotype. The chain joins TRBV20-1 to TRBJ2-5; 7 bases are shared with TRBD1. This CDR3 contains 17 residues. The V gene end was trimmed by 3 bases and the J gene end by 5 bases; junction bases not matched to a gene: 18. The germline V gene encodes CDR1 DFQATT and CDR2 SNEGSKA (reference sequence). Here the CDR3 DNA reads TGCAGTGCTAGTGTTGGGACAGAAACTCTCACTGTGGAGACCCAGTACTTC. It encodes CSASVGTETLTVETQYF.

This clonotype was observed many times. The junction differs from germline at one of its ends, possibly a read error. The chain carries TRBV12-3 or TRBV12-4 and TRBJ1-2; a possible D gene is TRBD1 (6 bases). The CDR3 consists of 12 residues. Here the CDR3 reads CASSLNRVGYAF. In DNA, the CDR3 is TGTGCCAGCAGCTTGAACAGGGTGGGCTACGCCTTC.

This clonotype was detected a few times. This chain joins TRBV7-9 and TRBJ1-6; D unclear. Trimming stripped 2 bases from V and 6 bases from J, with 8 bases between. Germline CDR1 and CDR2: SEHNR and FQNEAQ (reference sequence). The CDR3 has 14 residues. CDR3 sequence reads: CASSLMFGNSPLHF. The CDR3 nucleotides read TGTGCCAGCAGCTTAATGTTTGGTAATTCACCCCTCCACTTT.

This clonotype was seen ten or more times. V gene TRBV12-3 or TRBV12-4 combines with J gene TRBJ2-3; D remains unclear. V was cut by 5 bases and J by 10 bases, with 10 bases left in between. The CDR3 totals 11 residues. The CDR3 sequence: CASSKQTAQYF. The CDR3 DNA reads TGTGCCAGCAGTAAACAAACTGCGCAGTATTTT.

This clonotype was recorded at least ten times. The chain links TRBV24-1 to TRBJ2-2; D might be TRBD2 (6 bases). The CDR3 has 15 amino acids. V lost 3 bases and J 6 bases, leaving 13 bases between the germline ends. The germline CDR1 and CDR2 sequences are KGHDR and SFDVKD. CDR3 in amino acids: CATSDSGRGAGELFF. As DNA, the CDR3 is TGTGCCACCAGTGATAGCGGGCGCGGGGCCGGGGAGCTGTTTTTT.

In its sample, this clonotype was seen a few times. The chain uses TRBV28 and TRBJ2-7, with 9 bases fitting TRBD2. This CDR3 is 15 amino acids long. Germline V lookup: CDR1 MDHEN, CDR2 SYDVKM. Trimming cost V 2 bases and J 3 bases; bases outside gene matches: 5. In DNA form, the CDR3 reads TGTGCCAGCAGTTTAGGGTTTAGCGGGAGCTACGAGCAGTACTTC. Encoded protein: CASSLGFSGSYEQYF.

The chain couples TRBV10-3 to TRBJ2-5, with TRBD2 matching over 12 bases. This CDR3 spans 15 amino acids. The germline V gene encodes CDR1 ENHRY and CDR2 SYGVKD. V lost 5 bases, J lost 4 bases, and 5 bases stayed unmatched. The CDR3 is CAISKEGLAGETQYF. Here the CDR3 DNA reads TGTGCCATCAGTAAGGAGGGACTAGCGGGAGAGACCCAGTACTTC.

This clonotype was detected many times. The chain combines TRBV3-1 with TRBJ2-7; 8 nucleotides agree with TRBD2. The CDR3 runs to 14 residues. V lost 4 bases to trimming and J lost 2 bases; unmatched junction nucleotides: 4. From germline, CDR1 is LGHDT and CDR2 YNNKEL (reference sequence). The CDR3 is CASSRRGGPYEQYF. The CDR3 DNA sequence: TGTGCCAGCAGCCGACGCGGGGGGCCCTACGAGCAGTACTTC.

This clonotype was observed many times. This chain connects TRBV7-9 to TRBJ2-7, with 7 bases that match TRBD1. Germline CDR1 and CDR2: SEHNR and FQNEAQ (reference sequence). This CDR3 region has 13 residues. V lost 7 bases to trimming and J lost 1 base; unmatched junction nucleotides: 4. CDR3 protein: CASTAGGSYEQYF. The DNA for the CDR3 is TGTGCCAGCACGGCAGGGGGATCCTACGAGCAGTACTTC.

This clonotype was counted between two and nine times. The genes are TRBV7-8 and TRBJ2-6; D is undetermined. V dropped 8 bases and J dropped 2 bases, with 10 bases sitting between them. Germline V gene lookup returns CDR1 SGHVS and CDR2 FQNEAQ. The CDR3 consists of 14 residues. The CDR3 DNA reads as TGTGCCAGCTCCGGTTTTGCTGGGGCCAACGTCCTGACTTTC. This encodes CASSGFAGANVLTF.